This paragraph reports one T cell receptor (beta chain). It lacks a known antigen. Base qualities are not at hand, and no much larger clone is one base apart. The protocol used for the library was the immunoSEQ multiplex PCR assay. TCRdb took this table from immuneACCESS and kept in-frame rearrangements with V and J called. Such tables lack part of the clones; where checked against another copy, unresolved V genes explain under half of the gap, and the rest is unexplained. The sample profile shows around 71,000 clones; 92% of them were found once. The ten largest clones take up 0.4% to 0.45% of the sample. V gives up 2 bases and J gives up 3 bases, and the segment between their germline ends measures 14 bases. Sequences SGHVS (CDR1) and FNYEAQ (CDR2) are obtained from the germline V gene. Its CDR3 holds 15 amino acids, cysteine through phenylalanine. The DNA shown is the 45-base CDR3, in frame from base 1.

The record originates from a study of technical replicates of blood from a few donors (dated by TCRdb to 2016 to 2017). The material sequenced was T cells isolated from PBMCs. The sequence joins TRBV7-6 to TRBJ2-7; the D gene is unclear. This TCR was sampled from a human donor in good health. CDR3 reads: CASSLLLEENYEQYF. In nucleotides, the sequence is TGTGCCAGCAGCTTACTCCTTGAAGAGAACTACGAGCAGTACTTC.